The 8 T cell receptor beta chains below all came from one sample that was sequenced in a study of blood T cell repertoires in COVID-19. TCRdb's copy holds only in-frame clones and misses some; the assay was immunoSEQ multiplex PCR. The profile shows some 490,000 clones, about 85% of them singletons. Sequencing used PBMCs or T cells enriched from blood (not recorded which). The receptors derive from a woman in her sixties or seventies who had recovered from COVID-19.

V is TRBV9 and J is TRBJ2-3; 7 positions match TRBD2. CDR1 and CDR2 (germline): SGDLS, YYNGEE. The CDR3 has 15 residues. With 0 bases clipped from V and 6 bases from J, the junction kept 7 bases outside the gene matches. DNA of the CDR3: TGTGCCAGCAGCGTAGGGGGGGGGTATGGGGATACGCAGTATTTT. This encodes CASSVGGGYGDTQYF.

The rearrangement links TRBV7-2 to TRBJ2-7; tentative D call: TRBD1 (6 bases). V was trimmed by 5 bases and J by 8 bases, leaving 16 bases between them. Germline V lookup: CDR1 SGHTA, CDR2 FQGNSA. The CDR3 consists of 13 residues. The CDR3 DNA reads as TGTGCCAGCAGCCACCCGACAGGTTTAAAGCAGTACTTC. It is translated as CASSHPTGLKQYF. The variable domain in full, completed from reference TRBV7-2 and TRBJ2-7, reads GAGVSQSPSNKVTEKGKDVELRCDPISGHTALYWYRQSLGQGLEFLIYFQGNSAPDKSGLPSDRFSAERTGGSVSTLTIQRTQQEDSAVYLCASSHPTGLKQYFGPGTRLTVT.

This chain links TRBV6-5 with TRBJ1-3; D is perhaps TRBD1 (6 bases). Germline lookup yields CDR1 MNHEY and CDR2 SVGAGI. V dropped 2 bases and J dropped 0 bases, with 8 bases sitting between them. This CDR3 is 15 amino acids long. CDR3 bases: TGTGCCAGCAGTTACGACAGGTCCTCTGGAAACACCATATATTTT. Translated, it gives CASSYDRSSGNTIYF.

The rearrangement uses TRBV7-8 and TRBJ1-2, with D possibly being TRBD1 (5 bases). CDR3 size: 15 residues. CDR1 is SGHVS and CDR2 is FQNEAQ in the germline V gene. The V and J ends lost 1 base and 4 bases respectively, with 13 bases between them. CDR3 protein: CASSLVQGLGYGYTF. The CDR3 region has the DNA TGTGCCAGCAGCTTAGTCCAGGGATTGGGCTATGGCTACACCTTC.

This rearrangement joins TRBV2 to TRBJ1-4; tentative D call: TRBD1 (6 bases). Per germline, CDR1 SNHLY and CDR2 FYNNEI. Trimming pared 6 bases from V and 7 bases from J, leaving 18 bases between. CDR3 length: 15 residues. The CDR3 is CASRDNRAGGEKLFF. In DNA, the CDR3 is TGTGCCAGCAGAGACAACAGGGCGGGCGGTGAAAAACTGTTTTTT. The whole variable domain, remainder taken from reference TRBV2 and TRBJ1-4, is EPEVTQTPSHQVTQMGQEVILRCVPISNHLYFYWYRQILGQKVEFLVSFYNNEISEKSEIFDDQFSVERPDGSNFTLKIRSTKLEDSAMYFCASRDNRAGGEKLFFGSGTQLSVL.

The CDR3 protein is CASSPDSPNQPQHF. The CDR3 DNA sequence: TGTGCCAGCAGCCCAGACAGCCCCAATCAGCCCCAGCATTTT. J is TRBJ1-5 and V is TRBV6-5; D is perhaps TRBD1 (5 bases). Germline V gene data show CDR1 as MNHEY and CDR2 as SVGAGI. CDR3 length: 14 residues. The V and J ends lost 6 bases and 3 bases respectively, with 12 bases between them.

The chain uses TRBV6-5 and TRBJ1-2, with a tentative D call TRBD1 (5 bases). This CDR3 is 14 amino acids long. Germline V lookup: CDR1 MNHEY, CDR2 SVGAGI. V gave up 4 bases and J gave up 5 bases, with 14 bases separating them. The DNA of the CDR3 is TGTGCCAGCAGTTCGAGCGGGGGGTTGTATGGCTACACCTTC. Translated: CASSSSGGLYGYTF.

This chain links TRBV30 with TRBJ2-3, with TRBD1 matching 7 bases. The CDR3 is made up of 14 amino acids. The germline CDR1 and CDR2 sequences are GTSNPN and SVGIG (reference sequence). V lost 3 bases and J lost 0; bases outside the gene matches: 3. CDR3 sequence reads: CAWRQGLSTDTQYF. DNA of the CDR3: TGTGCCTGGAGACAGGGGCTAAGCACAGATACGCAGTATTTT.